This T cell receptor (beta chain) was obtained from a study of metastatic and nonmetastatic thyroid tumors. All patients were untreated before thyroid surgery. TCRdb re-called clones via MiXCR from the PCR reads. The sample records 16,000 or so clones, about 23% being singletons. The clonotype was recovered from a female donor with papillary thyroid cancer or a benign thyroid nodule (not recorded which). Some clones in this sample may be carry-over from other donors' samples. Sequencing input: tumor tissue.

In DNA form, the CDR3 reads TGTGCCAGTGGGCCGGGACAGATTAATGAAAAACTGTTTTTT. Translated: CASGPGQINEKLFF. This chain connects TRBV19 to TRBJ1-4; 7 bases are shared with TRBD1. The trim removed 8 bases at V and 4 bases at J, leaving 7 bases unmatched. CDR1 and CDR2 from the germline V gene are LNHDA and SQIVND (reference sequence). This CDR3 spans 14 amino acids.